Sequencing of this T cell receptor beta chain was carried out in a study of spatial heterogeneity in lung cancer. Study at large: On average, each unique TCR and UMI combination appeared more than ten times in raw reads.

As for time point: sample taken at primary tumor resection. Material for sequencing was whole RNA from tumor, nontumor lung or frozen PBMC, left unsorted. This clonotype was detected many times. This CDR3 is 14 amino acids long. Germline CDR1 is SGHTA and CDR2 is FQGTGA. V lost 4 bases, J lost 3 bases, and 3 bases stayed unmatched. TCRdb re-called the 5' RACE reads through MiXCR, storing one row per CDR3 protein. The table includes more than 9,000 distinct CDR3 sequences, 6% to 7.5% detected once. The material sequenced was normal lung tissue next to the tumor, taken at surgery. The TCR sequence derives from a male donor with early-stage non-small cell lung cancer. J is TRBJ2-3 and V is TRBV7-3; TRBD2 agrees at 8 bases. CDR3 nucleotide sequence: TGTGCCAGCAGCTCCGGACTAGCTACAGATACGCAGTATTTT. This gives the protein CASSSGLATDTQYF.